The 2 T cell receptor beta chains in this list originate from one sample, sequenced in a study of shared T cell receptors in the human thymus. Libraries were prepared by immunoSEQ multiplex PCR; TCRdb keeps only in-frame clonotypes and omits some of them. The repertoire holds about 380,000 clones, with 85% to 95% as singletons. Source material: thymocytes. Source of these receptors: a human donor.

This sequence joins TRBV28 and TRBJ2-7, with a tentative D call TRBD2 (5 bases). This CDR3 has 15 amino acids. Germline V gene data show CDR1 as MDHEN and CDR2 as SYDVKM. Trimming shortened V by 3 bases and J by 1 base, and 13 bases separated the two germline ends. The DNA of the CDR3 is TGTGCCAGCAGTTTGAGGGCAGAAGCGTCCTACGAGCAGTACTTC. Translation gives CASSLRAEASYEQYF. The whole variable domain, filled in from reference TRBV28 and TRBJ2-7, reads DVKVTQSSRYLVKRTGEKVFLECVQDMDHENMFWYRQDPGLGLRLIYFSYDVKMKEKGDIPEGYSVSREKKERFSLILESASTNQTSMYLCASSLRAEASYEQYFGPGTRLTVT.

The chain joins TRBV27 to TRBJ1-1, with D tentatively TRBD1 (5 bases). Trimming shortened V by 4 bases and J by 1 base, and 19 bases separated the two germline ends. CDR3 length: 17 amino acids. The germline CDR1 and CDR2 sequences are MNHEY and SMNVEV (reference sequence). In DNA form, the CDR3 reads TGTGCCAGCAGTTCGGGGCTATTAGGACGGAGGAACACTGAAGCTTTCTTT. It yields the protein CASSSGLLGRRNTEAFF.